This is a list of T cell receptor beta chains from one sample in a study of blood T cell repertoires in COVID-19. Clones were read by immunoSEQ multiplex PCR, and TCRdb kept only the in-frame ones, dropping some. The table includes over 150,000 clones, about 85% detected once. Input material: peripheral blood. Source of these receptors: a woman of 80 years or more with COVID-19, enrolled during active disease. The CDR3 runs from the conserved cysteine through the conserved F or W. Each record gives: V gene, J gene, D gene, clone size, CDR3 length, CDR3 DNA, CDR3 protein. A D gene is named only where the DNA matches it firmly. Size is omitted from some rows. Given values are once, few, many or a class for expanded clones.

TRBV7-9	TRBJ2-1	NA	NA	15	TGTGCCAGCAGCCGAGGCGGGGGCCTATCTATTGAGCAGTTCTTC	CASSRGGGLSIEQFF
TRBV21-1	TRBJ2-4	NA	NA	18	TGTGCCAGCAGCAAAGAGGCGCGGAGCGATCTAGCCAAAAACATTCAGTACTTC	CASSKEARSDLAKNIQYF
TRBV19	TRBJ2-7	NA	NA	13	TGTGCCAGTAGTATGGGCTCCCCGTACGAGCAGTACTTC	CASSMGSPYEQYF
TRBV19	TRBJ1-1	NA	NA	13	TGTGCCACGACAGGTCCTATGAACACTGAAGCTTTCTTT	CATTGPMNTEAFF
TRBV29-1	TRBJ1-1	NA	NA	13	TGCAGCGTGTCAACAGGGTGGGCCACTGAAGCTTTCTTT	CSVSTGWATEAFF
TRBV5-1	TRBJ1-1	NA	once	15	TGCGCCAGCAGCTTGGCCGCAGGGGATGCCACTGAAGCTTTCTTT	CASSLAAGDATEAFF
TRBV5-8	TRBJ1-3	NA	NA	15	TGTGCCAGCAGACCCACCAGGGGCTCTGGAAACACCATATATTTT	CASRPTRGSGNTIYF
TRBV12-3/TRBV12-4	TRBJ1-2	NA	NA	12	TGTGCCACCGCCCAGGGAGGCTATGGCTACACCTTC	CATAQGGYGYTF
TRBV2	TRBJ1-1	TRBD1	NA	17	TGTGCCAGCAGTGAATTCCCGCAGGGGGCGCTTGGCACTGAAGCTTTCTTT	CASSEFPQGALGTEAFF
TRBV11-2	TRBJ2-5	TRBD2	NA	13	TGTGCCAGCAGCCAGACTAGCAGGGAGACCCAGTACTTC	CASSQTSRETQYF
TRBV5-4	TRBJ2-2	TRBD2	NA	16	TGTGCCAGCAGCGGGGTTGCGGGAGGGCCCGGCGGGGAGCTGTTTTTT	CASSGVAGGPGGELFF
TRBV10-3	TRBJ1-6	TRBD1	NA	13	TGTGCCATCAGATGGGACAGGGATTCACCCCTCCACTTT	CAIRWDRDSPLHF
TRBV7-9	TRBJ1-2	NA	NA	14	TGTGCCAGCAGCTTTGACAGCAAGAACTATGGCTACACCTTC	CASSFDSKNYGYTF
TRBV7-8	TRBJ2-2	NA	NA	14	TGTGCCAGCAGCTTGACAGAGAACACCGGGGAGCTGTTTTTT	CASSLTENTGELFF
TRBV5-1	TRBJ1-1	NA	NA	15	TGCGCCAGCAGCTTGAATTCGGGTACCAGCACTGAAGCTTTCTTT	CASSLNSGTSTEAFF
TRBV5-1	TRBJ2-2	NA	NA	16	TGCGCCAGCAGCAGGGAACGGGATCCGAACACCGGGGAGCTGTTTTTT	CASSRERDPNTGELFF
TRBV5-4	TRBJ1-2	TRBD1	NA	13	TGTGCCAGCAGCTCTGACAGGGACTATGGCTACACCTTC	CASSSDRDYGYTF
TRBV2	TRBJ2-5	TRBD2	NA	15	TGTGCCAGCAGTAGGCTAGCGGGAGGAGGGGAGACCCAGTACTTC	CASSRLAGGGETQYF
TRBV6-4	TRBJ1-3	NA	once	16	TGTGCCATCGACGGACGGGAGGTTTTCTCTGGAAACACCATATATTTT	CAIDGREVFSGNTIYF
TRBV5-1	TRBJ2-3	TRBD1	NA	15	TGCGCCAGCACCCGGGGGACAGGGGATGGAGATACGCAGTATTTT	CASTRGTGDGDTQYF
TRBV6-1	TRBJ1-5	NA	NA	15	TGTGCCAGCAGTGAGTTCTGGGGAGGTGGGCAGCCCCAGCATTTT	CASSEFWGGGQPQHF
TRBV18	TRBJ1-1	TRBD1	NA	15	TGTGCCAGCTCACTCCGGACAGGAGAGAACACTGAAGCTTTCTTT	CASSLRTGENTEAFF
TRBV7-3	TRBJ1-1	NA	NA	14	TGTGCCAGCAGCTTAAATGGTCTATCGGGGGAAGCTTTCTTT	CASSLNGLSGEAFF
TRBV9	TRBJ1-6	NA	NA	14	TGTGCCAGCAGCGGGGTCCGGGGGGATTCACCCCTCCACTTT	CASSGVRGDSPLHF
TRBV29-1	TRBJ1-4	NA	NA	14	TGCAGCGTTGTGAAGCAGGGAAAGTTTGAAAAAATGTTTTTT	CSVVKQGKFEKMFF
TRBV5-5	TRBJ2-1	TRBD1	NA	15	TGTGCCAGCAGCTTGAGGACAGGGGTCTACAATGTGCAGTTCTTC	CASSLRTGVYNVQFF
TRBV5-1	TRBJ2-7	NA	NA	13	TGCGCCAGCAGGCAGGGACACTCCTACGAGCAGTACTTC	CASRQGHSYEQYF
TRBV28	TRBJ1-6	NA	NA	14	TGTGCCAGCACGCGTAACAGGGTTAATTCACCCCTCCACTTT	CASTRNRVNSPLHF
TRBV5-6	TRBJ2-5	TRBD1	NA	16	TGTGCCAGCAGCCCGGAAACAGGGGGCTCGTTGAAGACCCAGTACTTC	CASSPETGGSLKTQYF
TRBV14	TRBJ2-7	TRBD1	NA	15	TGTGCCAGCAGCCAGGCAAGACAGGGCCCCTACGAGCAGTACTTC	CASSQARQGPYEQYF
TRBV3-1/TRBV3-2	TRBJ1-1	NA	NA	13	TGTGCCAGCAGCCATGACCCAGGGTCTGTAGCTTTCTTT	CASSHDPGSVAFF
TRBV6-5	TRBJ1-1	NA	NA	12	TGTGCCAGCAGTTCGCCGGGTTATGAAGCTTTCTTT	CASSSPGYEAFF
TRBV18	TRBJ2-7	TRBD2	NA	15	TGTGCCAGCTCAATGGCTGGCGCTAGCGGCGACGAGCAGTACTTC	CASSMAGASGDEQYF
TRBV11-1	TRBJ1-4	TRBD1	NA	14	TGTGCCAGCAGCTTCCGACAGGGTGGAGAAAAACTGTTTTTT	CASSFRQGGEKLFF
TRBV29-1	TRBJ2-2	NA	NA	14	TGCAGCGTTGTGATCCAGGACTTTACCGGGGAGCTGTTTTTT	CSVVIQDFTGELFF
TRBV9	TRBJ1-2	NA	once	14	TGTGCCAGCAGCGTAGGGCGGGGCAACTATGGCTACACCTTC	CASSVGRGNYGYTF
TRBV5-1	TRBJ1-1	NA	NA	17	TGCGCCAGCAGCTTCGGTCCCACAACAGGGATGAACACTGAAGCTTTCTTT	CASSFGPTTGMNTEAFF
TRBV6-5	TRBJ1-6	NA	NA	16	TGTGCCAGCAGTTACTCGAGCGACAGATATAATTCACCCCTCCACTTT	CASSYSSDRYNSPLHF
TRBV6-5	TRBJ1-6	TRBD1	NA	16	TGTGCCAGCAGGTACGACAGGGGTTCCTATAATTCACCCCTCCACTTT	CASRYDRGSYNSPLHF
TRBV3-1/TRBV3-2	TRBJ1-2	NA	NA	14	TGTGCCAGCAGCCAAGGGACTTACAACTATGGCTACACCTTC	CASSQGTYNYGYTF
TRBV14	TRBJ1-1	NA	few	13	TGTGCCAGCAGCTCCCATGGTAGCACTGAAGCTTTCTTT	CASSSHGSTEAFF
TRBV10-3	TRBJ2-2	NA	NA	13	TGTGCCATCAACCTAGGTGCGACCGGGGAGCTGTTTTTT	CAINLGATGELFF
TRBV5-8	TRBJ1-5	NA	NA	12	TGTGCCAGCAGAGCGGGAGGGCAACCCCAGCATTTT	CASRAGGQPQHF
TRBV5-4	TRBJ1-4	TRBD1	NA	16	TGTGCCAGCAGCTTGGGCGGGGGACAGGGTGATGAAAAACTGTTTTTT	CASSLGGGQGDEKLFF
TRBV11-2	TRBJ2-1	NA	NA	17	TGTGCCAGCAGCTTAGCTGGCGGGTTACTCGCCTACAATGAGCAGTTCTTC	CASSLAGGLLAYNEQFF
TRBV6-5	TRBJ1-5	NA	NA	13	TGTGCCAGCACCCATGGGTGGAGTCAGCCCCAGCATTTT	CASTHGWSQPQHF
TRBV11-2	TRBJ2-2	NA	NA	13	TGTGCCAGCAGCTCCTCAACAGGCGGGGAGCTGTTTTTT	CASSSSTGGELFF
TRBV2	TRBJ2-2	NA	NA	11	TGTGCCAGCAGGAGGACCGGGGAGCTGTTTTTT	CASRRTGELFF
TRBV5-6	TRBJ1-1	NA	NA	14	TGTGCCAGCAGCTTGTCCGGGGGAGGCACTGAAGCTTTCTTT	CASSLSGGGTEAFF
TRBV5-1	TRBJ2-7	TRBD1	NA	14	TGCGCCAGCAGCTTGGAACAGGGGGCTAACGAGCAGTACTTC	CASSLEQGANEQYF
TRBV2	TRBJ2-7	TRBD1	NA	13	TGTGCCAGCCTTCGGGACAGCTCCTACGAGCAGTACTTC	CASLRDSSYEQYF
TRBV2	TRBJ2-1	TRBD2	NA	15	TGTGCCAGCAGGTCCCCTAGCGGGGGGGCGAATGAGCAGTTCTTC	CASRSPSGGANEQFF
TRBV6-1	TRBJ1-1	NA	NA	13	TGTGCCAGCAGTGACGGGGTTAGGACTGAAGCTTTCTTT	CASSDGVRTEAFF
TRBV5-1	TRBJ2-1	NA	NA	15	TGCGCCAGCAGCTCTGACAGAAGCTCCTACAATGAGCAGTTCTTC	CASSSDRSSYNEQFF
TRBV6-5	TRBJ1-5	TRBD1	NA	14	TGTGCCAGCAGTCCCCTGGGACAGAATCAGCCCCAGCATTTT	CASSPLGQNQPQHF
TRBV7-9	TRBJ2-5	NA	NA	13	TGTGCCAGCAGCTCGTACGGTGAGGAGACCCAGTACTTC	CASSSYGEETQYF
TRBV2	TRBJ1-1	NA	NA	13	TGTGCCAGCACCTTCCAGGGGAACACTGAAGCTTTCTTT	CASTFQGNTEAFF
TRBV19	TRBJ1-2	TRBD1	NA	14	TGTGCCAGTAGTATATCGACAGGGCCTTATGGCTACACCTTC	CASSISTGPYGYTF
TRBV7-3	TRBJ2-1	NA	NA	15	TGTGCCAGCAGCTTAAGTTGGTGGGACAACAATGAGCAGTTCTTC	CASSLSWWDNNEQFF